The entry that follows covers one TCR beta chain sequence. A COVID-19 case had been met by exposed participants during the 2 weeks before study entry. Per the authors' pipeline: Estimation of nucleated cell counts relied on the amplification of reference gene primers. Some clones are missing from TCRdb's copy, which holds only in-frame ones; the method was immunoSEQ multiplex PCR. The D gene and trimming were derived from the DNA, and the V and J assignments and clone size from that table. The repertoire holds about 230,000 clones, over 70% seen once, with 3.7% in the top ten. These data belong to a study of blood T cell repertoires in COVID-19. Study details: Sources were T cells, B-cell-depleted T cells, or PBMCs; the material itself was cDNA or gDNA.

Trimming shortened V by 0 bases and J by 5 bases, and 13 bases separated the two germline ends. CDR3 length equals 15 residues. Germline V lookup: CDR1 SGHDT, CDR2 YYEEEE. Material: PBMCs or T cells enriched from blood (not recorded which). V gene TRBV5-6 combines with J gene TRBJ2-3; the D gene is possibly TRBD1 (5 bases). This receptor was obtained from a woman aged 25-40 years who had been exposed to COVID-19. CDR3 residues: CASSLDSGFGDTQYF. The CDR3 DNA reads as TGTGCCAGCAGCTTGGATTCAGGGTTCGGAGATACGCAGTATTTT.